The T cell receptor (beta chain) under discussion was sequenced for a study of tumor-infiltrating lymphocytes in primary liver carcinoma. Findings and limits, study-wide: With p = 0.039, the top-250-clone fraction in tumors significantly exceeded that in blood.

Germline DNA was extracted alongside blood RNA, which was obtained from unsorted whole blood. Enrolled patients were chronically infected with HBV and treatment-naive. This clonotype came up a few times. Its antigen is not known. Total RNA amounting to roughly 480 ng was the source from which TCR beta cDNA was made with a constant-region primer. Investigators got TCR beta libraries out of three nested multiplex PCR rounds, done with slightly modified ARM-PCR. The two initial PCR rounds, about 9 cycles each, used TRBV1-TRBV30 forward and C-beta reverse primers. TCRdb recomputed calls from the multiplex PCR reads with MiXCR, one row per CDR3 protein. The table has 300,000 to 350,000 distinct CDR3 sequences, 58% seen once. Per germline, CDR1 SQVTM and CDR2 ANQGSEA. The CDR3 spans 11 residues. The V end was cut by 4 bases, the J end by 4 bases, with 4 bases between.

The chain is built from TRBV29-1 and TRBJ2-2; D gene ambiguous. Specimen: peripheral blood. The source of this sequence is a woman aged 25-40 years with primary liver carcinoma and hepatitis B virus infection. For the CDR3, the DNA is TGCAGCGTTGGACTCACCGGGGAGCTGTTTTTT. Translating gives CSVGLTGELFF.